Each of the 20 T cell receptor beta chains below was sequenced from the same sample in a study of tumor-infiltrating lymphocytes in localized non-small cell lung cancer. Assay: immunoSEQ multiplex PCR; the TCRdb copy retains only in-frame clones and omits some. The table lists roughly 9,000 clones, 78% of them singletons. Material: lung tumor tissue. These receptors originate from a human donor with non-small cell lung cancer.

The J gene is TRBJ1-2, the V gene TRBV28; TRBD1 matches at 9 bases. From germline, CDR1 is MDHEN and CDR2 SYDVKM. V was pared by 2 bases and J by 2 bases, with 3 bases of the junction left unmatched. CDR3 length: 15 residues. The CDR3 loop is CASSLQGQGNYGYTF. The CDR3 bases are TGTGCCAGCAGTTTACAGGGACAGGGCAACTATGGCTACACCTTC.

This clone was found once. CDR3 loop: CASSPQDSGNTIYF. In nucleotides, the CDR3 is TGTGCCAGCTCACCCCAGGACTCTGGAAACACCATATATTTT. The chain uses TRBV18 and TRBJ1-3; D call uncertain. The CDR3 totals 14 residues. V lost 3 bases and J 0 bases, leaving 6 bases between the germline ends. Germline V gene sequence: CDR1 KGHSH, CDR2 LQKENI.

The chain's CDR3 is CASSLERPELNTEAFF. The CDR3 region has the DNA TGTGCCAGCAGCTTAGAGAGGCCGGAGTTGAACACTGAAGCTTTCTTT. This sequence joins TRBV7-8 and TRBJ1-1; no definite D call. This CDR3 is built from 16 residues. Trimming removed 1 base from V and 0 bases from J, with 12 bases in between. Germline CDR1 reads SGHVS; CDR2 reads FQNEAQ.

The chain couples TRBV18 to TRBJ2-2; 7 nucleotides align to TRBD1. CDR3 size: 15 residues. The junction had 4 bases not matched to a gene; V was cut back by 4 bases and J by 2 bases. The V gene's germline CDR1 is KGHSH and CDR2 LQKENI. The CDR3 bases are TGTGCCAGCTCACTAAGGACAGGAAACACCGGGGAGCTGTTTTTT. It encodes CASSLRTGNTGELFF.

The chain has TRBV7-9 and TRBJ2-1; 12 nucleotides line up with TRBD2. Germline CDR1 and CDR2: SEHNR and FQNEAQ (reference sequence). This CDR3 is built from 17 residues. The J segment lost 7 bases and the V segment lost 3 bases, leaving 10 bases of the junction unmatched. This chain's CDR3 is CASSFKPMLAGGNEQFF. The CDR3 DNA sequence: TGTGCCAGCAGCTTCAAACCTATGCTAGCGGGGGGGAATGAGCAGTTCTTC. The complete variable domain, with remaining parts taken from reference TRBV7-9 and TRBJ2-1, reads DTGVSQNPRHKITKRGQNVTFRCDPISEHNRLYWYRQTLGQGPEFLTYFQNEAQLEKSRLLSDRFSAERPKGSFSTLEIQRTEQGDSAMYLCASSFKPMLAGGNEQFFGPGTRLTVL.

This chain uses TRBV6-1 with TRBJ2-2; D uncertain. This CDR3 comprises 14 residues. With 6 bases removed from V and 1 base from J, the gap between germline ends came to 9 bases. CDR1 and CDR2 (germline): MNHNS, SASEGT. The CDR3 DNA is TGTGCCAGCAGGAGCACCAAGAACACCGGGGAGCTGTTTTTT. Protein sequence: CASRSTKNTGELFF.

CDR3 DNA: TGTGCCTGGAGGGTGGAGGAACACAACACTGAAGCTTTCTTT. Residues: CAWRVEEHNTEAFF. The chain employs TRBV30 and TRBJ1-1; unclear D gene. The CDR3 extends over 14 amino acids. Trimming took off 3 bases at V and 2 bases at J, with 13 bases between the two ends. CDR1 and CDR2 from the germline V gene are GTSNPN and SVGIG (reference sequence).

This clone occurred a few times. V gene TRBV7-2 combines with J gene TRBJ2-1; D might be TRBD2 (6 bases). The CDR3 is 16 amino acids. Germline-derived CDR1 and CDR2 are SGHTA and FQGNSA. V was pared by 1 base and J by 7 bases, with 17 bases between. CDR3 protein: CASSLGGVGGQNEQFF. In nucleotides, the CDR3 is TGTGCCAGCAGCTTAGGGGGGGTTGGCGGCCAGAATGAGCAGTTCTTC.

V is TRBV29-1 and J is TRBJ2-3, with 9 bases that match TRBD1. This CDR3 is built from 16 residues. The J segment lost 0 bases and the V segment lost 4 bases, leaving 8 bases of the junction unmatched. Germline CDR1 and CDR2: SQVTM and ANQGSEA. The CDR3 loop reads CSVGGQGETSTDTQYF. CDR3 DNA sequence: TGCAGCGTTGGGGGACAGGGCGAAACTAGCACAGATACGCAGTATTTT.

CDR3 bases: TGCGCCAGCAGCTTGGCCCCCACAGGGTTGGCTGGAAACACCATATATTTT. Its protein is CASSLAPTGLAGNTIYF. The genes are TRBV5-1 and TRBJ1-3; possible D gene TRBD1, 6 bases. The CDR3 has 17 amino acids. V was trimmed by 0 bases and J by 2 bases, leaving 15 bases between them. From germline, CDR1 is SGHRS and CDR2 YFSETQ.

This clone was recorded only once. The V call is TRBV6-1, the J call TRBJ2-2; 12 bases map to TRBD2. The CDR3 extends over 14 amino acids. CDR1 MNHNS and CDR2 SASEGT come from the germline V gene. After removal of 7 bases from V and 8 bases from J, the junction contained 5 bases not matched to a gene. The DNA for the CDR3 is TGTGCCAGCACGGGACTAGCGGGTAGGGGGGAGCTGTTTTTT. This encodes CASTGLAGRGELFF.

The J gene is TRBJ1-3, the V gene TRBV9, with 7 bases aligning to TRBD1. After removal of 0 bases from V and 3 bases from J, the junction contained 6 bases not matched to a gene. In germline, CDR1 is SGDLS, CDR2 YYNGEE. The CDR3 runs to 16 residues. CDR3 sequence reads: CASSVAETGSGNTIYF. In DNA form, the CDR3 reads TGTGCCAGCAGCGTAGCCGAGACAGGGAGTGGAAACACCATATATTTT.

In this sample, this clone turned up a few times. The CDR3 loop is CASSLRQGLYNEQFF. The CDR3 nucleotides read TGTGCCAGCAGCTTGAGACAGGGGCTGTACAATGAGCAGTTCTTC. The V gene is TRBV7-8, the J gene TRBJ2-1; TRBD1 matches at 8 bases. The CDR3 spans 15 residues. J gave up 4 bases and V 3 bases, and 5 bases lay outside the gene matches. The germline V gene has CDR1 SGHVS and CDR2 FQNEAQ.

The rearrangement joins TRBV5-1 to TRBJ1-6; 7 bases align to TRBD1. The CDR3 totals 15 residues. V dropped 4 bases and J dropped 11; count of bases not matched to a gene: 12. Germline loops: CDR1 SGHRS, CDR2 YFSETQ. CDR3 sequence (DNA): TGCGCCAGCAGCCCATTTGGGACAGTATTACCACCCCTCCACTTT. The encoded protein is CASSPFGTVLPPLHF.

This chain connects TRBV28 to TRBJ2-7, with 7 bases aligning to TRBD2. V dropped 3 bases and J dropped 3; count of bases not matched to a gene: 8. This CDR3 comprises 15 residues. Looked up from germline, CDR1 is MDHEN and CDR2 is SYDVKM. CDR3 in amino acids: CASSFSLSGIYEQYF. The CDR3 DNA is TGTGCCAGCAGTTTCTCTCTAAGCGGGATCTACGAGCAGTACTTC.

The rearrangement uses TRBV25-1 and TRBJ2-2; D is possibly TRBD2 (7 bases). The CDR3 runs 16 residues. Trimming left V 1 base short and J 3 bases short, with 12 bases between. CDR1 and CDR2 from the germline V gene are MGHDK and SYGVNS. Here the CDR3 DNA reads TGTGCCAGCAGTGAATGGGGGGGGGCCTACACCGGGGAGCTGTTTTTT. Amino acids: CASSEWGGAYTGELFF.

V gene TRBV5-1 combines with J gene TRBJ2-3, with a tentative D call TRBD2 (6 bases). CDR1 and CDR2 (germline): SGHRS, YFSETQ. The V and J ends lost 4 bases and 14 bases respectively, with 23 bases between them. This CDR3 region has 14 residues. CDR3 DNA: TGCGCCAGCAGCGGGGACTCCGGGACTGGGCTTTTGTATTTT. This codes for CASSGDSGTGLLYF.

The J gene is TRBJ2-7, the V gene TRBV27, with D perhaps TRBD1 (5 bases). Trimming took 10 bases from V and 4 from J, leaving 14 bases between them. The CDR3 contains 12 residues. CDR1 is MNHEY and CDR2 is SMNVEV in the germline V gene (reference sequence). The CDR3 is CATRTYPYEQYF. The CDR3 nucleotides read TGTGCCACCCGGACATATCCTTACGAGCAGTACTTC.

V is TRBV14 and J is TRBJ2-7; no definite D call. V shed 2 bases and J shed 1 base, with 12 bases lying between them. From germline, CDR1 is SGHDN and CDR2 FVKESK. The CDR3 spans 15 residues. CDR3 residues: CASSQSGLLSYEQYF. The CDR3 DNA sequence: TGTGCCAGCAGCCAATCTGGGCTCCTGTCCTACGAGCAGTACTTC.

This chain links TRBV6-1 with TRBJ1-2; TRBD1 is a possible D gene (6 bases). Germline CDR1 reads MNHNS; CDR2 reads SASEGT. The CDR3 contains 15 residues. Between the trimmed V and J ends, which lost 6 bases and 4 bases, there was a span of 18 bases. The CDR3 loop reads CASRVTGSGVYGYTF. The CDR3 region has the DNA TGTGCCAGCAGGGTAACAGGGTCTGGTGTCTATGGCTACACCTTC.